The present TCR beta chain was sequenced within a study of cytomegalovirus exposure and HLA in healthy donors. Data came from immunoSEQ multiplex PCR; TCRdb stores just in-frame clones and leaves some out. The profile shows fewer than 60,000 clones, 90% to 95% of them singletons. Study-wide results and limits: In a later analysis, first-cohort TCR clusters were found to tend to co-occur in the roughly 120 validation repertoires. Researchers counted 150 to 200 TCR beta chains as cytomegalovirus-associated.

The CDR3 contains 17 residues. The V gene's germline CDR1 is MNHEY and CDR2 SMNVEV (reference sequence). V shed 2 bases and J 6 bases; nucleotides not matched to a gene: 12. About this clone: Its specificity is unknown.

The chain uses TRBV27 and TRBJ2-2, with 7 bases identical to TRBD1. Sequencing was done on a sample of PBMCs. The source is a woman younger than 30 in good health and CMV-seropositive. In DNA, the CDR3 is TGTGCCAGCAGTTTAGGTCCCGACAGGGTCCAACCCGGGGAGCTGTTTTTT. Translating gives CASSLGPDRVQPGELFF.